These 26 T cell receptor beta chains came from one sample sequenced in a study of T cell responses to AZD1222 COVID-19 vaccine. Sequencing was performed with immunoSEQ multiplex PCR; in TCRdb, only in-frame clones are kept and a portion is missing. Among some 170,000 clones, around nine tenths were seen once, and the ten largest hold 1.6%. This sample comprised peripheral blood, obtained on day 0 of AZD1222 vaccination. These receptors all come from an adult in good health.

The genes are TRBV12-3 or TRBV12-4 and TRBJ1-1; D might be TRBD1 (6 bases). The CDR3 length is 13 residues. V gave up 7 bases and J gave up 5 bases, with 14 bases separating them. CDR3 residues: CASNLGQLTEAFF. CDR3 coding DNA: TGTGCCAGCAATCTAGGACAGCTTACTGAAGCTTTCTTT.

V is TRBV5-6 and J is TRBJ2-7, with a tentative D call TRBD2 (7 bases). Germline CDR1 and CDR2: SGHDT and YYEEEE. The V end was cut by 5 bases, the J end by 3 bases, with 24 bases between. The CDR3 consists of 17 residues. The DNA for the CDR3 is TGTGCCAGCAGTCGGACGGCGGGGGCCAACCCTAACTACGAGCAGTACGTC. This sequence encodes CASSRTAGANPNYEQYV.

This chain links TRBV23-1 with TRBJ1-6; D is ambiguous. TRBV23-1 is an ORF for which the function is uncertain. Trimming cost V 0 bases and J 1 base, with 7 bases left between them. The CDR3 sequence is 16 residues long. This CDR3 reads CASSQSPGSYNSPLHF. The CDR3 region has the DNA TGCGCCAGCAGTCAATCGCCGGGATCCTATAATTCACCCCTCCACTTT.

This chain joins TRBV10-3 and TRBJ2-1; no clear D. Germline V lookup: CDR1 ENHRY, CDR2 SYGVKD. This CDR3 has 15 residues. V lost 8 bases to trimming and J lost 0 bases, with 14 bases between them. CDR3 in amino acids: CAIGRSESSYNEQFF. The CDR3, as DNA: TGTGCCATCGGCAGGAGCGAAAGCTCCTACAATGAGCAGTTCTTC.

The CDR3 DNA reads TGCGCCAGCAGCCCCTCGGGGTCGATTGGTTACAATGAGCAGTTCTTC. Its protein is CASSPSGSIGYNEQFF. V usage is TRBV5-1 and J usage is TRBJ2-1; D perhaps matches TRBD2 (5 bases). The CDR3 has 16 residues. The germline V gene has CDR1 SGHRS and CDR2 YFSETQ. The V and J ends lost 4 bases and 4 bases respectively, with 18 bases between them.

The chain combines TRBV15 with TRBJ1-2, with a possible D match to TRBD1 (5 bases). The ends were cut back, 4 bases at V and 8 bases at J, with 17 bases in the middle. The germline V gene encodes CDR1 LNHNV and CDR2 YYDKDF (reference sequence). The CDR3 has 14 amino acids. The CDR3 is CATSNRDLSQGYTF. As DNA, the CDR3 is TGTGCCACCAGCAACCGGGACCTCTCCCAGGGCTACACCTTC.

The chain uses TRBV24-1 and TRBJ1-2, with TRBD1 as a possible D gene (6 bases). The CDR3 totals 16 residues. Trimming cost V 5 bases and J 5 bases, with 20 bases left between them. The germline V gene encodes CDR1 KGHDR and CDR2 SFDVKD. The CDR3 loop is CATSALSPGGLYGYTF. CDR3 in DNA: TGTGCCACCAGTGCCCTATCTCCCGGGGGGCTTTATGGCTACACCTTC.

A single count supports this clone. The chain combines TRBV10-3 with TRBJ1-2, with D unresolved. The CDR3 sequence is 11 residues long. Trimming pared 3 bases from V and 2 bases from J, leaving 1 base between. Germline CDR1 is ENHRY and CDR2 is SYGVKD. The CDR3 sequence is CAISENYGYTF. For the CDR3, the DNA is TGTGCCATCAGTGAAAACTATGGCTACACCTTC.

The rearrangement uses TRBV28 and TRBJ2-5; 10 nucleotides line up with TRBD1. CDR3 length: 15 residues. V trimming: 2 bases; J trimming: 6 bases; junction bases outside the gene matches: 6. In germline, CDR1 is MDHEN, CDR2 SYDVKM. CDR3 sequence (DNA): TGTGCCAGCAGTTTAAGGGGGACAGGGGAGAAGACCCAGTACTTC. It yields the protein CASSLRGTGEKTQYF.

This chain links TRBV27 with TRBJ1-2; perhaps TRBD1 as D (5 bases). The CDR3 totals 13 residues. The germline gives CDR1 MNHEY, CDR2 SMNVEV (reference sequence). V lost 5 bases to trimming and J lost 7 bases, with 14 bases between them. The chain's CDR3 is CASSRRGESGYTF. The CDR3 DNA sequence: TGTGCCAGCAGTCGACGGGGGGAGAGTGGCTACACCTTC.

This clone was counted only a few times. The gene calls are TRBV7-9 and TRBJ2-7; the match to TRBD1 covers 9 bases. The CDR3 has 14 amino acids. Per the germline V gene, CDR1 is SEHNR and CDR2 is FQNEAQ (reference sequence). J was trimmed by 2 bases and V by 6 bases; bases with no gene match: 5. The CDR3, as DNA: TGTGCCAGCAGTAAAGGGACAGGGCCCTACGAGCAGTACTTC. Amino acids: CASSKGTGPYEQYF.

This clone came up once. The chain is built from TRBV5-6 and TRBJ2-3; D uncertain. Trimming took off 3 bases at V and 5 bases at J, with 10 bases between the two ends. The CDR3 contains 13 residues. The germline gives CDR1 SGHDT, CDR2 YYEEEE. Written as DNA, the CDR3 is TGTGCCAGCAGCTCGAGGCCGCAAGATACGCAGTATTTT. Amino acid sequence: CASSSRPQDTQYF. The entire variable domain, with the rest obtained from reference TRBV5-6 and TRBJ2-3, is as follows: DAGVTQSPTHLIKTRGQQVTLRCSPKSGHDTVSWYQQALGQGPQFIFQYYEEEERQRGNFPDRFSGHQFPNYSSELNVNALLLGDSALYLCASSSRPQDTQYFGPGTRLTVL.

The rearrangement joins TRBV18 to TRBJ2-7; 10 nucleotides match TRBD1. This CDR3 region has 14 residues. The J segment lost 2 bases and the V segment lost 6 bases, leaving 4 bases of the junction unmatched. Germline V CDR1 and CDR2: KGHSH, LQKENI. The CDR3 nucleotides read TGTGCCAGCTCGTACGGGACAGGGGCCTACGAGCAGTACGTC. Translating gives CASSYGTGAYEQYV.

J is TRBJ1-2 and V is TRBV9; D is perhaps TRBD1 (5 bases). The CDR3 totals 14 residues. Trimming pared 2 bases from V and 7 bases from J, leaving 15 bases between. The germline gives CDR1 SGDLS, CDR2 YYNGEE. The CDR3 loop reads CASSVGEFGGGYTF. The CDR3 nucleotides are TGTGCCAGCAGCGTGGGGGAATTCGGGGGTGGCTACACCTTC.

V and J are TRBV3-1 (or the pseudogene TRBV3-2) and TRBJ2-5; D is possibly TRBD1 (9 bases). The CDR3 totals 24 residues. Trimming cost V 3 bases and J 9 bases, with 47 bases left between them. The V gene's germline CDR1 is LGHDT and CDR2 YNNKEL (reference sequence). The CDR3 loop is CASSHLTLRDRETGGGFKGPAQYF. Written as DNA, the CDR3 is TGTGCCAGCAGCCACCTAACACTCCGGGACAGGGAAACTGGCGGGGGGTTCAAGGGACCGGCCCAGTACTTC.

The V and J genes are TRBV5-1 and TRBJ1-1, with 10 bases aligning to TRBD1. In germline, CDR1 is SGHRS, CDR2 YFSETQ. V trimming: 5 bases; J trimming: 4 bases; junction bases outside the gene matches: 8. The CDR3 length is 15 residues. The CDR3 nucleotides are TGCGCCAGCAGGGAAAGGGGACAGGGGATCACTGAAGCTTTCTTT. This translates into CASRERGQGITEAFF.

The chain recombines TRBV27 with TRBJ2-7; 15 nucleotides line up with TRBD2. The CDR3 is 14 residues long. The germline V gene has CDR1 MNHEY and CDR2 SMNVEV (reference sequence). The trim removed 6 bases at V and 4 bases at J, leaving 1 base unmatched. CDR3 in amino acids: CASRGLAGGYEQYF. The CDR3 nucleotides read TGTGCCAGCAGGGGACTAGCGGGAGGTTACGAGCAGTACTTC.

This clone has just a few counts. J is TRBJ1-1 and V is TRBV2, with 8 bases fitting TRBD1. V lost 2 bases to trimming and J lost 6 bases; unmatched junction nucleotides: 17. This CDR3 comprises 18 residues. Germline V gene data show CDR1 as SNHLY and CDR2 as FYNNEI. The CDR3, as DNA: TGTGCCAGCAGTGAAAGTGGGCAGGGGGCCTTTTTTAGCGCTGAAGCTTTCTTT. It yields the protein CASSESGQGAFFSAEAFF.

This chain links TRBV6-2 or TRBV6-3 with TRBJ1-4, with no clear D. V lost 4 bases to trimming and J lost 4 bases, with 7 bases between them. Germline lookup yields CDR1 MNHEY and CDR2 SVGEGT. The CDR3 extends over 13 amino acids. The CDR3 reads CASSFGGNEKLFF. The CDR3 DNA sequence: TGTGCCAGCAGTTTCGGCGGTAATGAAAAACTGTTTTTT.

The gene calls are TRBV7-2 and TRBJ2-3, with D possibly being TRBD1 (5 bases). The germline V gene has CDR1 SGHTA and CDR2 FQGNSA. The CDR3 is 15 amino acids. Deletions cut 1 base from V and 2 bases from J, with 10 bases between. The CDR3 here is CASSLVQGNTDTQYF. Here the CDR3 DNA reads TGTGCCAGCAGCTTAGTTCAGGGAAACACAGATACGCAGTATTTT. Based on the CDR3 plus reference TRBV7-2 and TRBJ2-3, the full variable domain is GAGVSQSPSNKVTEKGKDVELRCDPISGHTALYWYRQSLGQGLEFLIYFQGNSAPDKSGLPSDRFSAERTGGSVSTLTIQRTQQEDSAVYLCASSLVQGNTDTQYFGPGTRLTVL.

The chain links TRBV27 to TRBJ2-4, with a weak D call TRBD1 (6 bases). Germline V lookup: CDR1 MNHEY, CDR2 SMNVEV (reference sequence). The CDR3 is 14 amino acids. Trimming took off 0 bases at V and 8 bases at J, with 11 bases between the two ends. The CDR3, as DNA: TGTGCCAGCAGTTTATCAGGGGGTGGGTACATTCAGTACTTC. It encodes CASSLSGGGYIQYF.

The chain recombines TRBV5-3 with TRBJ1-2; D is ambiguous. TRBV5-3 is known as an ORF, though its function is uncertain. V lost 3 bases and J lost 1, with 19 bases in between. CDR3 size: 17 residues. Here the CDR3 DNA reads TGTGCCAGAAGCTGGCGAATGGGCAGAGCCTATAACTATGGCTACACCTTC. This encodes CARSWRMGRAYNYGYTF.

This chain connects TRBV18 to TRBJ2-3; TRBD2 aligns across 8 bases. Germline V gene data show CDR1 as KGHSH and CDR2 as LQKENI. V lost 1 base and J lost 2; bases outside the gene matches: 5. This CDR3 has 16 amino acids. CDR3 amino acids: CASSPLRGAPTDTQYF. In DNA, the CDR3 is TGTGCCAGCTCACCACTGCGGGGGGCACCCACAGATACGCAGTATTTT. Combining the CDR3 with reference TRBV18 and TRBJ2-3 gives the whole variable domain NAGVMQNPRHLVRRRGQEARLRCSPMKGHSHVYWYRQLPEEGLKFMVYLQKENIIDESGMPKERFSAEFPKEGPSILRIQQVVRGDSAAYFCASSPLRGAPTDTQYFGPGTRLTVL.

The V call is TRBV28, the J call TRBJ1-5; D uncertain. Germline lookup yields CDR1 MDHEN and CDR2 SYDVKM. The V end lost 1 base, the J end lost 2 bases, and 9 bases lay between the germline ends. The CDR3 extends over 15 amino acids. The CDR3 DNA reads TGTGCCAGCAGTTTATCGGTGGCAGGCAATCAGCCCCAGCATTTT. Amino acid sequence: CASSLSVAGNQPQHF.

This chain uses TRBV30 with TRBJ1-4, with 9 positions matching TRBD1. The germline V gene encodes CDR1 GTSNPN and CDR2 SVGIG (reference sequence). The CDR3 covers 15 residues. V lost 1 base to trimming and J lost 8 bases; unmatched junction nucleotides: 8. CDR3 protein: CAWSGTGGAYEKLFF. The CDR3 DNA follows: TGTGCCTGGAGTGGAACAGGGGGCGCGTACGAAAAACTGTTTTTT. Drawing the rest from reference TRBV30 and TRBJ1-4, the complete variable domain is SQTIHQWPATLVQPVGSPLSLECTVEGTSNPNLYWYRQAAGRGLQLLFYSVGIGQISSEVPQNLSASRPQDRQFILSSKKLLLSDSGFYLCAWSGTGGAYEKLFFGSGTQLSVL.

The chain uses TRBV7-8 and TRBJ1-1, with a weak D call TRBD1 (6 bases). The CDR3 has 19 residues. Germline CDR1 and CDR2: SGHVS and FQNEAQ. The germline V and J ends were trimmed by 4 bases and 0 bases, with 24 bases remaining between them. CDR3: CASSSTPWQGFNVNTEAFF. The DNA for the CDR3 is TGTGCCAGCAGCTCCACCCCTTGGCAGGGGTTTAACGTGAACACTGAAGCTTTCTTT.